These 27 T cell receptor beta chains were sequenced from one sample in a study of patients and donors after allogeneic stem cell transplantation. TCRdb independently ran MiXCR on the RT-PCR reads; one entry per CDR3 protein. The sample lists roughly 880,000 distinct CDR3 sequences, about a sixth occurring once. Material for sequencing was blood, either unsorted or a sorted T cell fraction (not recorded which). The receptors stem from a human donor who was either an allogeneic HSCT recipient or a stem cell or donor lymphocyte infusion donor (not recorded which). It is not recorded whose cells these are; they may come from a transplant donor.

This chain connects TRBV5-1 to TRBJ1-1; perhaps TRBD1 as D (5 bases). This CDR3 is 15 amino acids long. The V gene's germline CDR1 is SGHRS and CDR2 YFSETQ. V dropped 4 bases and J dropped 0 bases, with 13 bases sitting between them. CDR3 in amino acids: CASSLQEGLNTEAFF. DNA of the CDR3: TGCGCCAGCAGCCTGCAAGAGGGGTTGAACACTGAAGCTTTCTTT.

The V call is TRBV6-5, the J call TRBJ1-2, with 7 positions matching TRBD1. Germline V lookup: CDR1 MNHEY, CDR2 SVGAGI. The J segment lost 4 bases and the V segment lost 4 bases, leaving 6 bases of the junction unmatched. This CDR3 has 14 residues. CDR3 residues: CASSSDREGYGYTF. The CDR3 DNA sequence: TGTGCCAGCAGTTCTGACAGGGAAGGCTATGGCTACACCTTC.

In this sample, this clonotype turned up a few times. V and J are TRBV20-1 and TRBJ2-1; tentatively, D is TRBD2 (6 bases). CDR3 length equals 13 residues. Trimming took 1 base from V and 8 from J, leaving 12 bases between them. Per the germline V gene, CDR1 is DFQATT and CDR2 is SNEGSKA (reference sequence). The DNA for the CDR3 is TGCAGTGCTAGAGGGGGGACTCCGGATGAGCAGTTCTTC. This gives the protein CSARGGTPDEQFF.

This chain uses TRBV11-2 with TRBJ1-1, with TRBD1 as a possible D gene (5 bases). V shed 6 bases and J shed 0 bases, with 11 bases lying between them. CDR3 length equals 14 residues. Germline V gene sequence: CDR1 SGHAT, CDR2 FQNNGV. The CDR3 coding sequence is TGTGCCAGCAGGCCGACAGCGATGAACACTGAAGCTTTCTTT. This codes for CASRPTAMNTEAFF.

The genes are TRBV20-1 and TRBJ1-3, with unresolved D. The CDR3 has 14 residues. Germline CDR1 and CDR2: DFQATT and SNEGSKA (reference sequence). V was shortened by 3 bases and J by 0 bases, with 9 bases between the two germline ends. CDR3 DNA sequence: TGCAGTGCTAGTGGGCCAGGCTCTGGAAACACCATATATTTT. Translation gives CSASGPGSGNTIYF.

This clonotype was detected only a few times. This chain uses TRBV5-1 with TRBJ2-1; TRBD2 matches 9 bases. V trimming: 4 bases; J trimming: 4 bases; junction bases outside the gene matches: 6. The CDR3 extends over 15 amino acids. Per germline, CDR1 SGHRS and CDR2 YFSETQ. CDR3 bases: TGCGCCAGCAGCGCTAGCGGGGATGGGTACAATGAGCAGTTCTTC. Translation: CASSASGDGYNEQFF.

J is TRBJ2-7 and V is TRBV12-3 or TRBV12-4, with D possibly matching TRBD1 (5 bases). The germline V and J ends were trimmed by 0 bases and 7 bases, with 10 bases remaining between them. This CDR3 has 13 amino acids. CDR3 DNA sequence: TGTGCCAGCAGTTTAGCGCAAGGGGTTGAGCAGTACTTC. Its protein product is CASSLAQGVEQYF.

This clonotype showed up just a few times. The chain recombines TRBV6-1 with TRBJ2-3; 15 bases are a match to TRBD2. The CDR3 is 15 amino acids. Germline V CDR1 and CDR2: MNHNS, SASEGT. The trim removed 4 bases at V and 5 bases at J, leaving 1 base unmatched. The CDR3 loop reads CASSAGLAGGDTQYF. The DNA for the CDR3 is TGTGCCAGCAGTGCGGGACTAGCGGGAGGAGATACGCAGTATTTT.

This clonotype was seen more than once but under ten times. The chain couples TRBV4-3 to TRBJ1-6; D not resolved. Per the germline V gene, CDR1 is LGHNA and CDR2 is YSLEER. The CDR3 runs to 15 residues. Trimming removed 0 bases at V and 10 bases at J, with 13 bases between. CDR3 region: CASSQDVGRRSPLHF. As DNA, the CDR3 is TGCGCCAGCAGCCAAGATGTAGGGAGGCGGTCACCCCTCCACTTT.

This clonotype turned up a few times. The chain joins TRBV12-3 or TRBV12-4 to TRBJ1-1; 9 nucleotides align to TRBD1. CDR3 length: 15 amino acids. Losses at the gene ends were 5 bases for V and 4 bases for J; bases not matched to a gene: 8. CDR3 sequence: CASSPQGARGTEAFF. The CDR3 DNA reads TGTGCCAGCAGTCCACAGGGGGCACGGGGCACTGAAGCTTTCTTT.

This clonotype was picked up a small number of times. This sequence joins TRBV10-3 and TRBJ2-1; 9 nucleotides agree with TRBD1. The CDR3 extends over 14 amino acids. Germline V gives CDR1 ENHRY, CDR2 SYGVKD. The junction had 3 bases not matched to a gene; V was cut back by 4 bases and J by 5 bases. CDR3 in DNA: TGTGCCATCAGTGGGGACAGGGTGGACAATGAGCAGTTCTTC. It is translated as CAISGDRVDNEQFF.

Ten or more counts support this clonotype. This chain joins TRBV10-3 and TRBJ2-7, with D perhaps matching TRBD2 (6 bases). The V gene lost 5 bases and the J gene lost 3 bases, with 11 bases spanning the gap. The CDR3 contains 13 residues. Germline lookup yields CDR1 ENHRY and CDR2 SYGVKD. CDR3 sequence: CAISKRVLYEQYF. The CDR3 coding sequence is TGTGCCATCAGTAAGCGGGTTCTCTACGAGCAGTACTTC.

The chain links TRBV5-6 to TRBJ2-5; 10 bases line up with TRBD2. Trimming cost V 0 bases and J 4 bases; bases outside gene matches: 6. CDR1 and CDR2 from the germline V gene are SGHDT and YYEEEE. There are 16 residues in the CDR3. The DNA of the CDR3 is TGTGCCAGCAGCTTGGTACTAGCGGGAAGAGGAGAGACCCAGTACTTC. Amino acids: CASSLVLAGRGETQYF.

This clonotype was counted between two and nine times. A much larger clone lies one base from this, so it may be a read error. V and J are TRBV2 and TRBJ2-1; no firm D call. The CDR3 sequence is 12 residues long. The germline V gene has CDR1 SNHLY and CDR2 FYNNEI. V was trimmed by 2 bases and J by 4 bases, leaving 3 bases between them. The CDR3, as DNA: TGTGCCAGCAGTGAACAATACAATGAGCAGTTCTTC. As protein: CASSEQYNEQFF.

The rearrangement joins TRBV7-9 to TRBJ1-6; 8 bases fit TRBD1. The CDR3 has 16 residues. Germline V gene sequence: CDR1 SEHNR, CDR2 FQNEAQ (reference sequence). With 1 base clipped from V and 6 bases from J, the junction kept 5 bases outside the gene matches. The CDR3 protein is CASSLGRTGTNSPLHF. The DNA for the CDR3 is TGTGCCAGCAGCTTAGGTCGGACAGGGACTAATTCACCCCTCCACTTT.

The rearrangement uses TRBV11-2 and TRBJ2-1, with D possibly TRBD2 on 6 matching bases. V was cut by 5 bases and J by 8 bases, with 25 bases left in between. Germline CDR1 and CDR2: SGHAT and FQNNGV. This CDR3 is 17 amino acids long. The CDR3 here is CASSPRVGWLAFDEQFF. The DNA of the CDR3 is TGTGCCAGCAGCCCACGGGTTGGGTGGCTAGCGTTCGATGAGCAGTTCTTC.

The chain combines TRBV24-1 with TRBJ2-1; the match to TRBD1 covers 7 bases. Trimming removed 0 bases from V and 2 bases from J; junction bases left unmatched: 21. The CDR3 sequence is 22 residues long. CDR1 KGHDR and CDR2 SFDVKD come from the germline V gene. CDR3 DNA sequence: TGTGCCACCAGTGATTTGACCCCCACAGGGGATCGCCACGACCCCACCTACAATGAGCAGTTCTTC. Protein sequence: CATSDLTPTGDRHDPTYNEQFF.

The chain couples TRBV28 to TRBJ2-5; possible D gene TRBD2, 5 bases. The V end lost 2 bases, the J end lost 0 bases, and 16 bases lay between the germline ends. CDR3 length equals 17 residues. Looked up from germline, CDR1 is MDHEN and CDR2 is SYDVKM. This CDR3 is CASSLSGRAAYQETQYF. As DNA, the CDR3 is TGTGCCAGCAGTTTAAGCGGCCGGGCAGCTTACCAAGAGACCCAGTACTTC.

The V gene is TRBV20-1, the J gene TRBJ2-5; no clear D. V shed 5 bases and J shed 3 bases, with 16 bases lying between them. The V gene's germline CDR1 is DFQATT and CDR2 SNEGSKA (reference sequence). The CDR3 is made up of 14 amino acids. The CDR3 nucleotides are TGCAGTGCTCGAATTCCGGCCGAGAAAGAGACCCAGTACTTC. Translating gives CSARIPAEKETQYF.

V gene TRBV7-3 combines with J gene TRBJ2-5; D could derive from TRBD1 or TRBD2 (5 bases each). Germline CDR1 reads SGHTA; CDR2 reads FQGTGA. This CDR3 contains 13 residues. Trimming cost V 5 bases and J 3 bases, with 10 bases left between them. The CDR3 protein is CASSQGVKETQYF. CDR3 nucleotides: TGTGCCAGCAGCCAGGGAGTTAAAGAGACCCAGTACTTC.

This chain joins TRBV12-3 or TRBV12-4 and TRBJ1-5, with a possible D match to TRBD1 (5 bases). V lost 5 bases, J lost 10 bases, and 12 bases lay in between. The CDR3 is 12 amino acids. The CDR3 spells CASSPSQGPQHF. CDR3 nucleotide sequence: TGTGCCAGCAGTCCCTCTCAGGGACCCCAGCATTTT.

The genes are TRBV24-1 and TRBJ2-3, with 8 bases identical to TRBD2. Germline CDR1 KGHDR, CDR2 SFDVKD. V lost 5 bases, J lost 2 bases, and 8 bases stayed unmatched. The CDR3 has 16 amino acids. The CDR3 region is CATSGPSGGYTDTQYF. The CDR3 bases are TGTGCCACCAGTGGTCCAAGCGGGGGCTACACAGATACGCAGTATTTT.

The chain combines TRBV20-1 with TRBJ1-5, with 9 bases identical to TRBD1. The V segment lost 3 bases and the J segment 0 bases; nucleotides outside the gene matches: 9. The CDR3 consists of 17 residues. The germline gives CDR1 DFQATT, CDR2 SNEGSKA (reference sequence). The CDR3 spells CSARIQGAGYSNQPQHF. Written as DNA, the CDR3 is TGCAGTGCTAGGATACAGGGGGCGGGGTATAGCAATCAGCCCCAGCATTTT.

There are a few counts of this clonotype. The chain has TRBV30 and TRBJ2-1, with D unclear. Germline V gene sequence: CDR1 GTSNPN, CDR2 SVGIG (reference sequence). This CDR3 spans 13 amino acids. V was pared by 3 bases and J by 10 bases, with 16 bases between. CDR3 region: CAWRPRSGLEQFF. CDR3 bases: TGTGCCTGGAGGCCAAGGTCCGGATTGGAGCAGTTCTTC.

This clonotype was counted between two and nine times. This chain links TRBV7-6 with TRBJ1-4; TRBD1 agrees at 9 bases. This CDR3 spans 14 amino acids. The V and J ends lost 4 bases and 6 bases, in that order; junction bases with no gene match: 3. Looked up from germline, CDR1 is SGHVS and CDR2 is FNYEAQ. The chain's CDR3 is CASSWDRDDEKLFF. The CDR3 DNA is TGTGCCAGCAGCTGGGACAGGGACGATGAAAAACTGTTTTTT.

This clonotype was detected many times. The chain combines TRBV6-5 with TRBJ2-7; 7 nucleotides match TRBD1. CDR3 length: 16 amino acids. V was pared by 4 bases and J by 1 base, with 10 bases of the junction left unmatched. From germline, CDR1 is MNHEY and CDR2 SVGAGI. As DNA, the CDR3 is TGTGCCAGCAGTTCCGTCCGACAGGGCCCATCCTACGAGCAGTACTTC. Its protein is CASSSVRQGPSYEQYF.

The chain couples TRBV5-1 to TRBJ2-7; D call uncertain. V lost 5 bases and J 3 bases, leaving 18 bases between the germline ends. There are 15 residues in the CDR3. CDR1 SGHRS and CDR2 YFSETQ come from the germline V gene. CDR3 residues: CASSILAAHVYEQYF. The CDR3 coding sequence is TGCGCCAGCAGTATCCTGGCCGCCCACGTCTACGAGCAGTACTTC.